The 15 T cell receptor beta chains given below trace back to one sample, sequenced in a study of blood T cell repertoires in COVID-19. Here immunoSEQ multiplex PCR was the method, and the copy in TCRdb shows in-frame clones only, minus some. The table records 20,000 to 25,000 clones, roughly four fifths of them present only once. The sample consisted of peripheral blood. These receptors all come from a man aged 65-85 years with acute or convalescent COVID-19.

This chain links TRBV7-9 with TRBJ2-1, with 7 bases aligning to TRBD2. CDR1 SEHNR and CDR2 FQNEAQ come from the germline V gene (reference sequence). V was pared by 5 bases and J by 9 bases, with 10 bases of the junction left unmatched. The CDR3 is 14 residues long. CDR3 in DNA: TGTGCCAGCAGCGTCGTACGGGAGGAGGTTGAGCAGTTCTTC. Its translation: CASSVVREEVEQFF.

This chain joins TRBV4-1 and TRBJ2-7, with D possibly TRBD2 on 6 matching bases. CDR1 and CDR2 (germline): MGHRA, YSYEKL. The CDR3 is 16 amino acids. V was trimmed by 6 bases and J by 1 base, leaving 19 bases between them. Here the CDR3 DNA reads TGCGCCAGCAGTCAACCCCGGACTACCTCATCCTACGAGCAGTACTTC. It yields the protein CASSQPRTTSSYEQYF.

The chain links TRBV30 to TRBJ1-1; D might be TRBD1 (5 bases). CDR1 is GTSNPN and CDR2 is SVGIG in the germline V gene (reference sequence). V dropped 8 bases and J dropped 4 bases, with 20 bases sitting between them. This CDR3 contains 14 residues. In DNA form, the CDR3 reads TGTGCCCTCACCTGGGGGGGGTACATCACTGAAGCTTTCTTT. Its translation is CALTWGGYITEAFF.

V gene TRBV3-1 (or the pseudogene TRBV3-2) combines with J gene TRBJ2-2, with D possibly matching TRBD1 (6 bases). V shed 3 bases and J shed 3 bases, with 11 bases lying between them. The CDR3 runs 15 residues. From germline, CDR1 is LGHDT and CDR2 YNNKEL (reference sequence). CDR3 nucleotide sequence: TGTGCCAGCAGCCAGGGGGACACTTACACCGGGGAGCTGTTTTTT. Protein sequence: CASSQGDTYTGELFF.

This clone turned up a few times. The V and J genes are TRBV9 and TRBJ1-2; unclear D gene. The CDR3 runs to 13 residues. Trimming removed 2 bases from V and 7 bases from J, with 12 bases in between. Germline V gives CDR1 SGDLS, CDR2 YYNGEE. In nucleotides, the CDR3 is TGTGCCAGCAGCGTCGGAGGGCGAGGTGGCTACACCTTC. It translates to CASSVGGRGGYTF.

This chain joins TRBV11-3 and TRBJ2-3; D perhaps matches TRBD2 (5 bases). V shed 5 bases and J shed 8 bases, with 17 bases lying between them. CDR1 is SGHNT and CDR2 is YENEEA in the germline V gene. The CDR3 sequence is 14 residues long. DNA for the CDR3: TGTGCCAGCAGCCAGACACTTCGGGGTGGTACGCAGTATTTT. Its protein product is CASSQTLRGGTQYF.

The chain has TRBV19 and TRBJ1-2; 12 bases line up with TRBD1. The CDR3 is made up of 20 amino acids. V trimming: 4 bases; J trimming: 4 bases; junction bases outside the gene matches: 19. Germline V gene data show CDR1 as LNHDA and CDR2 as SQIVND (reference sequence). CDR3 bases: TGTGCCAGTAGTACATCTCCGGGACAGGGGGCTGAGGGGAGTATCTATGGCTACACCTTC. The encoded protein is CASSTSPGQGAEGSIYGYTF.

The chain joins TRBV19 to TRBJ2-6; no reliable D call. This CDR3 is built from 17 residues. Germline V gene sequence: CDR1 LNHDA, CDR2 SQIVND (reference sequence). Trimming took off 2 bases at V and 0 bases at J, with 11 bases between the two ends. CDR3 in amino acids: CASSISGRLSGANVLTF. CDR3 nucleotides: TGTGCCAGTAGTATAAGTGGCCGACTCTCTGGGGCCAACGTCCTGACTTTC.

This clone was recorded a few times. V is TRBV5-1 and J is TRBJ1-2; 7 bases align to TRBD1. The CDR3 has 15 residues. The junction had 11 bases not matched to a gene; V was cut back by 2 bases and J by 7 bases. Germline CDR1 SGHRS, CDR2 YFSETQ. CDR3 DNA sequence: TGCGCCAGCAGCTTAAACTTACAGGGGTATGGTGGCTACACCTTC. This translates into CASSLNLQGYGGYTF.

J is TRBJ1-2 and V is TRBV5-1; 12 bases fit TRBD1. The ends lost 4 bases at V and 6 bases at J; junction bases unmatched: 10. The CDR3 spans 16 residues. From germline, CDR1 is SGHRS and CDR2 YFSETQ. The CDR3 here is CASSRVPGTGGDGYTF. The CDR3 bases are TGCGCCAGCAGCAGAGTTCCCGGGACAGGGGGCGATGGCTACACCTTC.

The rearrangement links TRBV28 to TRBJ2-6, with TRBD2 as a possible D gene (5 bases). The CDR3 is 17 residues long. Germline values: CDR1 MDHEN, CDR2 SYDVKM. V was pared by 6 bases and J by 2 bases, with 17 bases between. Here the CDR3 reads CASSPRWGATGANVLTF. DNA for the CDR3: TGTGCCAGCAGCCCTCGGTGGGGAGCTACTGGGGCCAACGTCCTGACTTTC.

The chain employs TRBV9 and TRBJ1-1; D is uncertain. CDR1 is SGDLS, CDR2 YYNGEE, per germline. With 4 bases removed from V and 2 bases from J, the gap between germline ends came to 12 bases. The CDR3 runs 14 residues. CDR3 DNA: TGTGCCAGCAGCACGACTCTGAGAAACACTGAAGCTTTCTTT. Protein sequence: CASSTTLRNTEAFF.

A few counts support this clone. The chain links TRBV4-2 to TRBJ1-1; 9 bases are shared with TRBD1. CDR1 is LGHNA and CDR2 is YNFKEQ in the germline V gene. V lost 4 bases, J lost 11 bases, and 14 bases stayed unmatched. The length of the CDR3 is 15 residues. This chain's CDR3 is CASSLGLPGQGHAFF. For the CDR3, the DNA is TGTGCCAGCAGCCTAGGGCTACCGGGACAGGGACATGCTTTCTTT.

The V gene is TRBV5-6, the J gene TRBJ2-7; TRBD1 matches at 7 bases. Germline CDR1 reads SGHDT; CDR2 reads YYEEEE. Trimming took 4 bases from V and 9 from J; bases not matched to a gene: 7. The CDR3 sequence is 12 residues long. The CDR3 DNA sequence: TGTGCCAGCAGCCGGGACAGCGTGCGGCAGTACTTC. This gives the protein CASSRDSVRQYF.

The rearrangement uses TRBV7-9 and TRBJ1-1; 9 positions agree with TRBD1. V shed 1 base and J 4 bases; nucleotides not matched to a gene: 1. The CDR3 covers 14 residues. Germline CDR1 is SEHNR and CDR2 is FQNEAQ (reference sequence). CDR3 nucleotides: TGTGCCAGCAGCTTAGAGACAGGGGGCACTGAAGCTTTCTTT. This codes for CASSLETGGTEAFF.